The 30 T cell receptor beta chains below were found in one sample sequenced in a study of blood T cell repertoires in COVID-19. Only in-frame clones appear in the TCRdb table, and some are missing; sequencing was by immunoSEQ multiplex PCR. The repertoire consists of tens of thousands of clones, with around 83% occurring once and the leading ten covering approximately 40%. The sequenced material came from peripheral blood. The receptors derive from a man aged 80 or over with acute or convalescent COVID-19.

This rearrangement joins TRBV7-2 to TRBJ2-7; 8 bases line up with TRBD1. Per the germline V gene, CDR1 is SGHTA and CDR2 is FQGNSA. V was pared by 4 bases and J by 5 bases, with 1 base of the junction left unmatched. The CDR3 has 12 amino acids. The CDR3 region has the DNA TGTGCCAGCAGCTCAGGGGGCCACGAGCAGTACTTC. Translated: CASSSGGHEQYF. The variable domain in full, with the rest retrieved from reference TRBV7-2 and TRBJ2-7, is GAGVSQSPSNKVTEKGKDVELRCDPISGHTALYWYRQSLGQGLEFLIYFQGNSAPDKSGLPSDRFSAERTGGSVSTLTIQRTQQEDSAVYLCASSSGGHEQYFGPGTRLTVT.

The rearrangement links TRBV28 to TRBJ1-1; no clear D gene. V lost 0 bases and J 10 bases, leaving 6 bases between the germline ends. CDR3 length equals 11 residues. Germline assignment: CDR1 MDHEN and CDR2 SYDVKM. Here the CDR3 DNA reads TGTGCCAGCAGTTTATGGGCCAGAGCTTTCTTT. This sequence encodes CASSLWARAFF.

The V and J genes are TRBV3-1 (or the pseudogene TRBV3-2) and TRBJ1-5; D is perhaps TRBD1 (6 bases). Germline lookup yields CDR1 LGHDT and CDR2 YNNKEL (reference sequence). Trimming pared 1 base from V and 7 bases from J, leaving 20 bases between. This CDR3 contains 17 residues. CDR3 residues: CASSQVPGTMKLQPQHF. In DNA, the CDR3 is TGTGCCAGCAGCCAAGTGCCCGGGACAATGAAATTACAGCCCCAGCATTTT.

The chain has TRBV14 and TRBJ2-7, with D possibly matching TRBD1 (6 bases). CDR3 length: 14 amino acids. Between the trimmed V and J ends, which lost 4 bases and 3 bases, there was a span of 13 bases. Germline CDR1 SGHDN, CDR2 FVKESK. In DNA form, the CDR3 reads TGTGCCAGCAGCCCTCCTACAGGGTTCTACGAGCAGTACTTC. Translation: CASSPPTGFYEQYF.

The gene calls are TRBV29-1 and TRBJ1-4, with 7 bases aligning to TRBD1. With 2 bases clipped from V and 7 bases from J, the junction kept 4 bases outside the gene matches. In germline, CDR1 is SQVTM, CDR2 ANQGSEA. The CDR3 is made up of 13 amino acids. The CDR3 DNA follows: TGCAGCGTTGAAAGGGGGCACGGTGAAAAACTGTTTTTT. Its translation is CSVERGHGEKLFF.

V usage is TRBV6-5 and J usage is TRBJ2-5, with 8 positions matching TRBD1. This CDR3 comprises 13 residues. V gave up 4 bases and J gave up 4 bases; unmatched junction bases: 2. Looked up from germline, CDR1 is MNHEY and CDR2 is SVGAGI. This CDR3 reads CASSWTGLETQYF. CDR3 coding DNA: TGTGCCAGCAGTTGGACAGGGTTAGAGACCCAGTACTTC.

The chain couples TRBV7-2 to TRBJ2-7; possible D gene TRBD1, 6 bases. V was clipped by 4 bases and J by 2 bases, with 15 bases between them. Per germline, CDR1 SGHTA and CDR2 FQGNSA. This CDR3 spans 15 amino acids. The CDR3 sequence is CASSSTQGVAYEQYF. CDR3 nucleotide sequence: TGTGCCAGCAGCTCCACACAGGGAGTCGCCTACGAGCAGTACTTC.

The V call is TRBV11-3, the J call TRBJ2-1; perhaps TRBD2 as D (6 bases). The CDR3 consists of 12 residues. Germline V gene lookup returns CDR1 SGHNT and CDR2 YENEEA. V lost 5 bases, J lost 7 bases, and 9 bases lay in between. CDR3 residues: CASSRERNEQFF. Written as DNA, the CDR3 is TGTGCCAGCAGCCGGGAGAGGAATGAGCAGTTCTTC.

This clone was counted a single time. The rearrangement uses TRBV6-5 and TRBJ1-2; TRBD1 matches 9 bases. CDR1 and CDR2 (germline): MNHEY, SVGAGI. The CDR3 length is 15 residues. The V segment lost 6 bases and the J segment 2 bases; nucleotides outside the gene matches: 7. The CDR3 loop is CASRSAGQGNYGYTF. CDR3 sequence (DNA): TGTGCCAGCAGGAGCGCCGGACAGGGGAACTATGGCTACACCTTC.

The rearrangement links TRBV28 to TRBJ2-7; perhaps TRBD1 as D (6 bases). Trimming removed 7 bases from V and 2 bases from J, with 18 bases in between. Germline V CDR1 and CDR2: MDHEN, SYDVKM. There are 15 residues in the CDR3. The CDR3 sequence: CASINSGASAYEQYF. In DNA, the CDR3 is TGTGCCAGCATTAACTCAGGGGCCTCAGCCTACGAGCAGTACTTC. The full variable domain, in which reference TRBV28 and TRBJ2-7 provide the parts outside the CDR3, is DVKVTQSSRYLVKRTGEKVFLECVQDMDHENMFWYRQDPGLGLRLIYFSYDVKMKEKGDIPEGYSVSREKKERFSLILESASTNQTSMYLCASINSGASAYEQYFGPGTRLTVT.

This chain joins TRBV10-3 and TRBJ2-7; tentatively, D is TRBD1 (6 bases). CDR3 length: 13 amino acids. Germline-derived CDR1 and CDR2 are ENHRY and SYGVKD. The V end lost 5 bases, the J end lost 1 base, and 9 bases lay between the germline ends. CDR3 nucleotides: TGTGCCATCAGTCCAGGGGCTTCCTACGAGCAGTACTTC. Amino acids: CAISPGASYEQYF.

The chain has TRBV19 and TRBJ2-5; 8 positions match TRBD1. Germline values: CDR1 LNHDA, CDR2 SQIVND (reference sequence). The CDR3 contains 12 residues. V dropped 8 bases and J dropped 5; count of bases not matched to a gene: 4. The CDR3 region is CASHGQGETQYF. DNA for the CDR3: TGTGCCAGTCACGGACAGGGTGAGACCCAGTACTTC.

The rearrangement joins TRBV5-1 to TRBJ1-4; maybe TRBD1 (6 bases). The V gene's germline CDR1 is SGHRS and CDR2 YFSETQ. The CDR3 is 16 residues long. Trimming pared 0 bases from V and 2 bases from J, leaving 11 bases between. CDR3 DNA sequence: TGCGCCAGCAGCTTGGACGGCCAGGGGACTAATGAAAAACTGTTTTTT. Protein product: CASSLDGQGTNEKLFF.

The V and J genes are TRBV3-1 (or the pseudogene TRBV3-2) and TRBJ2-1; the D gene is possibly TRBD1 (5 bases). V was cut by 4 bases and J by 7 bases, with 11 bases left in between. The CDR3 length is 13 residues. Germline CDR1 reads LGHDT; CDR2 reads YNNKEL (reference sequence). The CDR3 here is CASSRQGENEQFF. Written as DNA, the CDR3 is TGTGCCAGCAGCCGCCAGGGTGAGAATGAGCAGTTCTTC.

The chain links TRBV3-1 (or the pseudogene TRBV3-2) to TRBJ1-2, with 7 bases that match TRBD1. J was trimmed by 7 bases and V by 6 bases; bases with no gene match: 14. Germline V CDR1 and CDR2: LGHDT, YNNKEL (reference sequence). The CDR3 totals 15 residues. CDR3: CASSPMTGLRGGYTF. CDR3 DNA sequence: TGTGCCAGCAGTCCTATGACAGGGCTTAGAGGTGGCTACACCTTC.

This clone is a singleton in its sample. This chain connects TRBV14 to TRBJ1-2, with 7 nucleotides matching TRBD1. V trimming: 0 bases; J trimming: 0 bases; junction bases outside the gene matches: 13. The CDR3 length is 19 residues. Germline V gene sequence: CDR1 SGHDN, CDR2 FVKESK. CDR3 nucleotide sequence: TGTGCCAGCAGCCAAGAATCATTCTTTATCGGGACAGCTAACTATGGCTACACCTTC. Protein product: CASSQESFFIGTANYGYTF.

In its sample, this clone was seen once. The chain is built from TRBV14 and TRBJ1-2; no reliable D call. This CDR3 contains 13 residues. CDR1 is SGHDN and CDR2 is FVKESK in the germline V gene. V lost 0 bases and J 8 bases, leaving 10 bases between the germline ends. CDR3 DNA sequence: TGTGCCAGCAGCCAAGATCGGGTCCGAGGCTACACCTTC. It specifies CASSQDRVRGYTF.

The J gene is TRBJ1-2, the V gene TRBV19; TRBD1 matches at 9 bases. From germline, CDR1 is LNHDA and CDR2 SQIVND (reference sequence). Trimming took 3 bases from V and 4 from J; bases not matched to a gene: 3. This CDR3 region has 14 residues. The CDR3: CASSIPDRGYGYTF. DNA for the CDR3: TGTGCCAGTAGTATTCCGGACAGGGGCTATGGCTACACCTTC.

This chain joins TRBV5-1 and TRBJ1-2, with D tentatively TRBD1 (6 bases). Germline V gene lookup returns CDR1 SGHRS and CDR2 YFSETQ. V was trimmed by 4 bases and J by 0 bases, leaving 16 bases between them. The CDR3 runs to 16 residues. CDR3 residues: CASSPGGPRTNYGYTF. CDR3 nucleotides: TGCGCCAGCAGCCCGGGGGGCCCCCGAACTAACTATGGCTACACCTTC.

This chain uses TRBV7-2 with TRBJ2-5; D ambiguous. This CDR3 contains 14 residues. Trimming shortened V by 5 bases and J by 5 bases, and 15 bases separated the two germline ends. Germline assignment: CDR1 SGHTA and CDR2 FQGNSA. CDR3: CASSLEPLKETQYF. CDR3 bases: TGTGCCAGCAGCCTAGAGCCCCTCAAGGAGACCCAGTACTTC.

The CDR3 reads CASSWGGSGSVDEQYF. CDR3 nucleotide sequence: TGTGCCAGCTCCTGGGGGGGGAGCGGTTCCGTAGATGAGCAGTACTTC. The chain combines TRBV18 with TRBJ2-7; 7 nucleotides agree with TRBD2. Germline CDR1 is KGHSH and CDR2 is LQKENI. With V trimmed by 6 bases and J by 7 bases, 18 bases remained unmatched. The CDR3 is made up of 16 amino acids. Full variable domain (missing parts from reference TRBV18 and TRBJ2-7): NAGVMQNPRHLVRRRGQEARLRCSPMKGHSHVYWYRQLPEEGLKFMVYLQKENIIDESGMPKERFSAEFPKEGPSILRIQQVVRGDSAAYFCASSWGGSGSVDEQYFGPGTRLTVT.

The chain is built from TRBV5-1 and TRBJ2-3; 9 bases match TRBD2. Looked up from germline, CDR1 is SGHRS and CDR2 is YFSETQ. With V trimmed by 7 bases and J by 2 bases, 8 bases remained unmatched. This CDR3 comprises 15 residues. This CDR3 reads CASQSSGDNTDTQYF. The CDR3 DNA follows: TGCGCCAGCCAGTCTAGCGGGGATAACACAGATACGCAGTATTTT.

The rearrangement links TRBV28 to TRBJ1-4, with TRBD1 matching 8 bases. Germline V CDR1 and CDR2: MDHEN, SYDVKM. J lost 2 bases, V lost 5 bases, and 1 base had no gene match. The CDR3 totals 14 residues. CDR3 DNA sequence: TGTGCCAGCAGTCGACAGGGGACTAATGAAAAACTGTTTTTT. Amino acids: CASSRQGTNEKLFF.

This clone was detected once. One end of the junction does not line up with germline, which may come from a read error. The chain recombines TRBV7-2 with TRBJ2-5; 7 bases fit TRBD1. Germline lookup yields CDR1 SGHTA and CDR2 FQGNSA. The CDR3 covers 14 residues. The CDR3, as DNA: TGTGCTAGCAGCTTAGGGGGCGGCAGGGAGACCCAGTACTTC. Encoded protein: CASSLGGGRETQYF.

This chain connects TRBV6-5 to TRBJ2-3, with D possibly TRBD2 on 6 matching bases. The V end lost 6 bases, the J end lost 0 bases, and 10 bases lay between the germline ends. Germline-derived CDR1 and CDR2 are MNHEY and SVGAGI. This CDR3 region has 14 residues. In DNA, the CDR3 is TGTGCCAGCAGCCGTAGCGGAAGCACAGATACGCAGTATTTT. Translating it yields CASSRSGSTDTQYF.

V and J are TRBV20-1 and TRBJ2-7; D remains ambiguous. Trimming took 5 bases from V and 3 from J, leaving 8 bases between them. The CDR3 covers 11 residues. Germline values: CDR1 DFQATT, CDR2 SNEGSKA (reference sequence). CDR3 DNA sequence: TGCAGTGCTGCACCAGGCTACGAGCAGTACTTC. This gives the protein CSAAPGYEQYF.

CDR3 in amino acids: CASSAFFQGATNEKLFF. For the CDR3, the DNA is TGTGCCAGCAGCGCCTTCTTCCAGGGGGCGACTAATGAAAAACTGTTTTTT. V is TRBV9 and J is TRBJ1-4, with 8 bases that match TRBD1. V shed 3 bases and J 2 bases; nucleotides not matched to a gene: 9. Germline V gives CDR1 SGDLS, CDR2 YYNGEE. This CDR3 is 17 amino acids long.

The chain uses TRBV5-1 and TRBJ1-1, with 7 bases aligning to TRBD1. Germline V gene sequence: CDR1 SGHRS, CDR2 YFSETQ. V trimming: 4 bases; J trimming: 5 bases; junction bases outside the gene matches: 5. The CDR3 is made up of 13 amino acids. CDR3 in amino acids: CASSITGETEAFF. CDR3 DNA: TGCGCCAGCAGCATAACAGGGGAGACTGAAGCTTTCTTT.

The CDR3 reads CASTRDFSYEQYF. DNA of the CDR3: TGTGCCAGCACCCGGGACTTCTCCTACGAGCAGTACTTC. The chain carries TRBV12-3 or TRBV12-4 and TRBJ2-7; perhaps TRBD2 as D (6 bases). V lost 7 bases and J 0 bases, leaving 10 bases between the germline ends. CDR3 length: 13 amino acids.

The J gene is TRBJ2-3, the V gene TRBV7-2; D gene ambiguous. Germline assignment: CDR1 SGHTA and CDR2 FQGNSA. The V end lost 4 bases, the J end lost 4 bases, and 6 bases lay between the germline ends. The CDR3 extends over 12 amino acids. In DNA form, the CDR3 reads TGTGCCAGCAGCTCAGAAGCAGATACGCAGTATTTT. Amino acids: CASSSEADTQYF.